The T cell receptor (beta chain) described here comes from a study of T cell repertoires in cytomegalovirus infection. V was shortened by 0 bases and J by 0 bases, with 11 bases between the two germline ends. The CDR3 runs 16 residues. Each CDR3 protein gets one entry after TCRdb re-called the reads with MiXCR. The sample holds around 310,000 distinct CDR3 sequences, roughly 28% seen once. As concerns this clonotype: Its antigen is unknown.

Sequenced material: cultured PBMCs, taken from culture after CMV antigen stimulation. This sequence joins TRBV12-3 or TRBV12-4 and TRBJ1-2; D call uncertain. This TCR was sampled from a human donor in good health (CMV status not recorded). Some clones in this sample may be carry-over from other donors' samples. CDR3: CASSLATGFPNYGYTF. CDR3 sequence (DNA): TGTGCCAGCAGTTTAGCGACCGGTTTCCCTAACTATGGCTACACCTTC.